The TCR beta chain under discussion was sequenced for a study of CD8+CD57+ T cells in acquired aplastic anemia. Study-wide points: Patients and controls had in common twenty-nine CD8+ CDR3 sequences. Any difference that existed in CD8+ Simpson's diversity between patients and controls was not significant.

This clonotype occurred once. Its antigen remains unknown. One end of the junction fails to match germline, which may point to a read error. Flow cytometry had shown expanded CD8+CD57+ cells in the patients chosen for sequencing. The patients all had a severe acquired aplastic anemia diagnosis. Genomic DNA was employed as the template in profiling TCR beta VDJ and CDR3. Via MiXCR, TCRdb re-called the reads, giving one row per CDR3 protein. The sample records some 150,000 distinct CDR3 sequences, more than 45% being singletons. Source material: sorted CD4+, CD8+, or CD8+CD57+ T cells (not recorded which) from PBMCs. The clonotype was recovered from a human donor with aplastic anemia.

The CDR3 nucleotides read TGTGCCATCAGCCCGACAGGTCTGGACAATGGGCAGTTCTTC. It specifies CAISPTGLDNGQFF. The chain uses TRBV10-3 and TRBJ2-1, with D perhaps TRBD1 (6 bases). Germline V lookup: CDR1 ENHRY, CDR2 SYGVKD. There are 14 residues in the CDR3.